The rows below give T cell receptor beta chains drawn from one sample of a study of blood T cells in healthy people across ages. TCRdb re-called the 5' RACE reads with MiXCR, one entry per CDR3 protein. The sample comprises 780,000 or so distinct CDR3 sequences, about 53% of which are singletons, and 40% to 50% rests with the top ten. The sample comprised blood. Receptors originate from a man older than 75 in good health. Both conserved end residues are part of each CDR3. The D gene is left open where the match is weak. Clone size, where shown, is once, few, many, or a class for clones that have expanded.

TRBV6-5	TRBJ1-2	NA	NA	CASSLDSHYGYTF	TGTGCCAGCAGCCTAGACAGTCACTATGGCTACACCTTC
TRBV10-3	TRBJ2-5	NA	TRBD2	CAISEDASGSYNEQYF	TGTGCCATCAGTGAGGACGCTAGCGGGAGTTACAATGAGCAGTACTTC
TRBV12-3/TRBV12-4	TRBJ1-2	few	TRBD1	CASSLSGQVSYGYTF	TGTGCCAGCAGTTTATCTGGACAGGTGTCCTATGGCTACACCTTC
TRBV29-1	TRBJ1-1	few	NA	CSGGQNTEAFF	TGCAGCGGGGGACAGAACACTGAAGCTTTCTTT
TRBV11-2	TRBJ2-5	NA	NA	CASTQRFRPQETQYF	TGTGCCAGCACGCAACGGTTCCGACCTCAAGAGACCCAGTACTTC
TRBV7-9	TRBJ2-5	NA	TRBD1	CASSTGGSGNEQYF	TGTGCCAGCAGCACAGGGGGCTCGGGCAATGAGCAGTACTTC
TRBV7-3	TRBJ2-3	few	TRBD2	CASSLFGTSGNGRGDTQYF	TGTGCCAGCAGCTTATTCGGGACTAGCGGGAATGGCCGTGGAGATACGCAGTATTTT
TRBV10-3	TRBJ2-1	NA	NA	CAIKGEAASSYNEQFF	TGTGCCATCAAGGGAGAGGCTGCCAGCTCCTACAATGAGCAGTTCTTC
TRBV20-1	TRBJ2-5	few	TRBD2	CSGLAKTQYF	TGCAGTGGACTAGCAAAGACCCAGTACTTC
TRBV9	TRBJ1-2	NA	TRBD1	CASSVETGGLYGYTF	TGTGCCAGCAGCGTAGAGACAGGGGGACTTTATGGCTACACCTTC
TRBV5-4	TRBJ2-1	NA	NA	CASSSGTRSYNEQFF	TGTGCCAGCAGCAGCGGAACGCGCTCCTACAATGAGCAGTTCTTC
TRBV27	TRBJ2-3	many	NA	CATKRDTQYF	TGTGCCACTAAGCGGGATACGCAGTATTTT
TRBV5-1	TRBJ2-3	few	TRBD2	CASSLVRLAGAGTDTQYF	TGCGCCAGCAGCTTGGTTCGCCTAGCGGGAGCAGGCACAGATACGCAGTATTTT
TRBV5-1	TRBJ2-5	few	TRBD1	CASSSTGGETQYF	TGCGCCAGCAGCTCGACAGGGGGAGAGACCCAGTACTTC
TRBV5-1	TRBJ2-1	NA	TRBD2	CASSFPLAAFYNEQFF	TGCGCCAGCAGCTTCCCCCTAGCGGCCTTTTACAATGAGCAGTTCTTC
TRBV3-1	TRBJ1-1	NA	NA	CASSPEGGAKTEAFF	TGTGCCAGCAGCCCCGAAGGGGGGGCGAAGACTGAAGCTTTCTTT
TRBV3-1	TRBJ2-7	few	NA	CASSLAPGNEQYF	TGTGCCAGCAGCCTAGCCCCGGGAAACGAGCAGTACTTC
TRBV3-1	TRBJ2-3	NA	NA	CASSQDSRTLYTQYF	TGTGCCAGCAGCCAAGATAGTAGGACTTTGTATACGCAGTATTTT
TRBV11-2	TRBJ2-7	NA	TRBD2	CASSSPPGTSRRYEQYF	TGTGCCAGCAGCTCACCCCCTGGGACTAGCAGACGCTACGAGCAGTACTTC
TRBV27	TRBJ1-2	NA	NA	CASSCGRNYGYTF	TGTGCCAGCAGTTGCGGCAGGAACTATGGCTACACCTTC
TRBV5-1	TRBJ1-2	NA	TRBD1	CASSSAGTGGFGGYTF	TGCGCCAGCAGCTCGGCCGGGACAGGAGGTTTCGGTGGCTACACCTTC
TRBV20-1	TRBJ1-1	few	NA	CSASGDTEAFF	TGCAGTGCTAGTGGAGACACTGAAGCTTTCTTT
TRBV29-1	TRBJ2-5	NA	NA	CSVLQPQETQYF	TGCAGCGTTCTGCAGCCCCAAGAGACCCAGTACTTC